The next 17 T cell receptor beta chains were all read from a single sample in a study of CD8 T cells in Susac syndrome. Roughly 0.5 to 1 ug RNA was reverse transcribed with random hexamers. MiXCR, applied by TCRdb to the immunoSEQ multiplex PCR reads, yields one record per CDR3 protein. The sample has about 120,000 distinct CDR3 sequences, approximately 94% seen once. The sequencing input was CD4+ T cells from PBMCs. These receptors came from a human donor in good health.

The J gene is TRBJ2-2, the V gene TRBV19, with a weak D call TRBD1 (6 bases). Germline CDR1 reads LNHDA; CDR2 reads SQIVND (reference sequence). CDR3 length: 16 amino acids. Trimming stripped 6 bases from V and 3 bases from J, with 17 bases between. Written as DNA, the CDR3 is TGTGCCAGTAGGTCGCGTCAGGGGTTCGACACCGGGGAGCTGTTTTTT. This translates into CASRSRQGFDTGELFF.

The rearrangement links TRBV5-1 to TRBJ2-7, with 7 bases lining up with TRBD1. CDR3 size: 14 residues. Germline CDR1 and CDR2: SGHRS and YFSETQ. V lost 4 bases to trimming and J lost 2 bases; unmatched junction nucleotides: 6. The chain's CDR3 is CASSPDRIAYEQYF. CDR3 coding DNA: TGCGCCAGCAGCCCGGACAGGATAGCCTACGAGCAGTACTTC.

V is TRBV11-2 and J is TRBJ1-6; TRBD1 aligns across 7 bases. V was pared by 3 bases and J by 7 bases, with 15 bases of the junction left unmatched. Germline CDR1 reads SGHAT; CDR2 reads FQNNGV. The CDR3 covers 18 residues. The CDR3 coding sequence is TGTGCCAGCAGCTTTAAATCGTGGCCCGGGACAGTCAATTCACCCCTCCACTTT. Translated, it gives CASSFKSWPGTVNSPLHF. Full variable domain (remainder filled in from reference TRBV11-2 and TRBJ1-6): EAGVAQSPRYKIIEKRQSVAFWCNPISGHATLYWYQQILGQGPKLLIQFQNNGVVDDSQLPKDRFSAERLKGVDSTLKIQPAKLEDSAVYLCASSFKSWPGTVNSPLHFGNGTRLTVT.

The chain carries TRBV29-1 and TRBJ2-5; D is possibly TRBD1 (5 bases). The CDR3 extends over 13 amino acids. V was clipped by 8 bases and J by 2 bases, with 15 bases between them. CDR1 and CDR2 (germline): SQVTM, ANQGSEA. The CDR3 DNA reads as TGCAGCACCCTTCAGGACATTCAAGAGACCCAGTACTTC. As protein: CSTLQDIQETQYF.

The chain combines TRBV12-3 or TRBV12-4 with TRBJ1-4; D might be TRBD1 (5 bases). This CDR3 spans 14 amino acids. The germline V and J ends were trimmed by 6 bases and 7 bases, with 15 bases remaining between them. In DNA form, the CDR3 reads TGTGCCAGCAGCCCTCAGGGTCTTAGTGAAAAACTGTTTTTT. It encodes CASSPQGLSEKLFF.

The rearrangement uses TRBV6-5 and TRBJ1-2; the D is unclear. V was cut by 5 bases and J by 5 bases, with 12 bases left in between. The CDR3 has 13 amino acids. Per germline, CDR1 MNHEY and CDR2 SVGAGI. The CDR3 coding sequence is TGTGCCAGCAGTCGAGATTCGGAGTATGGCTACACCTTC. Protein product: CASSRDSEYGYTF.

The chain combines TRBV5-1 with TRBJ1-1, with 7 bases that match TRBD1. J was trimmed by 3 bases and V by 3 bases; bases with no gene match: 8. This CDR3 is built from 15 residues. Germline-derived CDR1 and CDR2 are SGHRS and YFSETQ. The CDR3 sequence is CASSWKSRGDTEAFF. CDR3 bases: TGCGCCAGCAGCTGGAAAAGCAGGGGGGACACTGAAGCTTTCTTT.

This clonotype has just a few counts. The chain employs TRBV27 and TRBJ2-1, with 7 bases matching TRBD1. The germline CDR1 and CDR2 sequences are MNHEY and SMNVEV (reference sequence). The CDR3 extends over 14 amino acids. The V gene end was trimmed by 6 bases and the J gene end by 9 bases; junction bases not matched to a gene: 11. The CDR3 nucleotides are TGTGCCAGCAGACTCGCACAGGGGCGGAGTGAGCAGTTCTTC. Amino acids: CASRLAQGRSEQFF.

V gene TRBV12-3 or TRBV12-4 combines with J gene TRBJ1-3; 7 positions match TRBD1. This CDR3 comprises 15 residues. Losses at the gene ends were 3 bases for V and 7 bases for J; bases not matched to a gene: 9. CDR3 loop: CASSFPTGVGNTIYF. The DNA of the CDR3 is TGTGCCAGCAGTTTTCCTACAGGGGTAGGGAACACCATATATTTT.

This sequence joins TRBV12-3 or TRBV12-4 and TRBJ2-7, with a possible D match to TRBD1 (6 bases). V shed 7 bases and J shed 2 bases, with 18 bases lying between them. CDR3 length: 15 amino acids. In DNA form, the CDR3 reads TGTGCCAGCACAACCTCCCAGGCAGGGGCCTACGAGCAGTACTTC. Translated: CASTTSQAGAYEQYF.

The rearrangement links TRBV5-1 to TRBJ2-7, with D uncertain. The CDR3 is 14 residues long. Germline lookup yields CDR1 SGHRS and CDR2 YFSETQ. V shed 0 bases and J shed 0 bases, with 7 bases lying between them. The CDR3 is CASSLGQTSYEQYF. In nucleotides, the CDR3 is TGCGCCAGCAGCTTGGGTCAAACCTCCTACGAGCAGTACTTC. The full variable domain, in which reference TRBV5-1 and TRBJ2-7 provide the parts outside the CDR3, is KAGVTQTPRYLIKTRGQQVTLSCSPISGHRSVSWYQQTPGQGLQFLFEYFSETQRNKGNFPGRFSGRQFSNSRSEMNVSTLELGDSALYLCASSLGQTSYEQYFGPGTRLTVT.

The DNA of the CDR3 is TGCGCCAGCAGCTTGGCCCCCGGGACAGGGGGGTACAATGAGCAGTTCTTC. Its translation: CASSLAPGTGGYNEQFF. The gene calls are TRBV5-1 and TRBJ2-1, with 11 bases matching TRBD1. This CDR3 has 17 amino acids. Germline CDR1 and CDR2: SGHRS and YFSETQ. Trimming at V came to 0 bases and at J to 4 bases, leaving 6 bases not matched to a gene. Variable domain in full (rest from reference TRBV5-1 and TRBJ2-1): KAGVTQTPRYLIKTRGQQVTLSCSPISGHRSVSWYQQTPGQGLQFLFEYFSETQRNKGNFPGRFSGRQFSNSRSEMNVSTLELGDSALYLCASSLAPGTGGYNEQFFGPGTRLTVL.

The genes are TRBV5-6 and TRBJ2-5; the match to TRBD1 covers 8 bases. V was clipped by 5 bases and J by 4 bases; unmatched bases: 7. This CDR3 has 14 amino acids. The V gene's germline CDR1 is SGHDT and CDR2 YYEEEE. The CDR3 DNA sequence: TGTGCCAGCAGTTTTAGGACAGGGAGAGAGACCCAGTACTTC. Translated, it gives CASSFRTGRETQYF.

The chain combines TRBV19 with TRBJ2-7, with a weak D call TRBD2 (5 bases). V was pared by 4 bases and J by 3 bases, with 22 bases between. CDR1 is LNHDA, CDR2 SQIVND, per germline (reference sequence). CDR3 size: 17 residues. CDR3 DNA sequence: TGTGCCAGTAGTAAAGGTCTGTCGCGAAGCGGTGGCTACGAGCAGTACTTC. Translated, it gives CASSKGLSRSGGYEQYF.

This chain links TRBV3-1 with TRBJ1-2; D is perhaps TRBD1 (5 bases). V was pared by 5 bases and J by 4 bases, with 11 bases between. Germline V gene data show CDR1 as LGHDT and CDR2 as YNNKEL (reference sequence). The CDR3 is 13 amino acids. The DNA for the CDR3 is TGTGCCAGCAGCTCGCGGGGCTCCTATGGCTACACCTTC. It yields the protein CASSSRGSYGYTF.

A few counts support this clonotype. The chain carries TRBV6-1 and TRBJ1-5; D gene unclear. The V end was cut by 7 bases, the J end by 2 bases, with 6 bases between. CDR1 and CDR2 (germline): MNHNS, SASEGT. CDR3 size: 12 residues. The CDR3 region is CASTGGNQPQHF. CDR3 nucleotide sequence: TGTGCCAGCACCGGGGGCAATCAGCCCCAGCATTTT.

CDR3 region: CASSPVASGNTGELFF. The CDR3 region has the DNA TGTGCCAGCAGTCCCGTGGCTAGCGGGAACACCGGGGAGCTGTTTTTT. The gene calls are TRBV6-1 and TRBJ2-2; 7 bases match TRBD2. The CDR3 extends over 16 amino acids. Germline loops: CDR1 MNHNS, CDR2 SASEGT. V lost 5 bases, J lost 1 base, and 7 bases stayed unmatched.